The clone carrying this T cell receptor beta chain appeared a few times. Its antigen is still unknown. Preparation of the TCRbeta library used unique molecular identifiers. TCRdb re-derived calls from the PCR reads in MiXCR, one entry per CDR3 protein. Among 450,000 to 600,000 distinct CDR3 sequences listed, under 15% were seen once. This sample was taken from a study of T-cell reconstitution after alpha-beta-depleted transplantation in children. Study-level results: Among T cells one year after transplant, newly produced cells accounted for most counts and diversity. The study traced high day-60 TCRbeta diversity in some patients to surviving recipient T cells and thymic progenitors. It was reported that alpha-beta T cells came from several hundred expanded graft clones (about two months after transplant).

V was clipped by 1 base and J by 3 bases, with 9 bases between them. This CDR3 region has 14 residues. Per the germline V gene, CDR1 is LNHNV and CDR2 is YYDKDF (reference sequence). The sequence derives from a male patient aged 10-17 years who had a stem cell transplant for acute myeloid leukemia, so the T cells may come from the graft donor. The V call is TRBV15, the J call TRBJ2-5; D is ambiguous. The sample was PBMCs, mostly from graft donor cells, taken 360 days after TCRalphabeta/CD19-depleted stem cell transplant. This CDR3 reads CATSRGWAEETQYF. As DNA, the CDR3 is TGTGCCACCAGCAGAGGGTGGGCAGAAGAGACCCAGTACTTC.